This record concerns one T cell receptor beta chain sequence. This sample also contains other DNA sequences that code for the same CDR3. This sample was taken from a study of cytomegalovirus exposure and HLA in healthy donors. Study-level information: Clustering assigned approximately 78% of the approximately 400 genotyped donors to the Caucasian-associated ancestry cluster.

V was cut by 7 bases and J by 5 bases, with 11 bases left in between. The CDR3 is made up of 12 amino acids. Germline CDR1 reads MNHEY; CDR2 reads SVGAGI. A multiplex PCR was run with 60 Vbeta primers and 13 Jbeta primers. Sequenced by immunoSEQ multiplex PCR; TCRdb stores in-frame clones only, minus some. The sample records more than 150,000 clones, 65% to 85% being singletons. This chain connects TRBV6-5 to TRBJ1-1; the D gene is possibly TRBD1 (5 bases). The clonotype was recovered from a girl between 5 and 17 years old in good health and CMV-seropositive. The specimen was PBMCs. CDR3 in amino acids: CASTRGGTEAFF. CDR3 DNA sequence: TGTGCCAGCACCCGTGGGGGGACTGAAGCTTTCTTT.